This T cell receptor beta chain was identified in a study of long-term antiretroviral therapy in people with HIV (dated by TCRdb to the early 2020s). The study in broad terms: The earliest samples were collected about a decade before the 2015 WHO recommendation for immediate ART, when ART was typically delayed until CD4 counts fell. Whether ART initiation and durable HIV suppression were associated with changes in peripheral blood TRB repertoire composition and diversity was tested in a retrospective serial study. From some 27 adults with confirmed HIV infection, the cohort provided 192 cryopreserved PBMC samples, gathered serially across a mean of around 6 years (range 1-12). Of the roughly 30 participants with HIV, roughly twelve were female. No cross-contamination during QIAcube processing was shown when test extractions of a monoclonal T-cell line were performed alongside around 30 polyclonal samples.

The CDR3 holds 14 amino acids from the cysteine to the phenylalanine. The sequence is cut down to CDR3 DNA, 42 bases in frame from base 1. Reading the germline V gene gives CDR1 MNHEY and CDR2 SVGAGI. Trimming at the junction amounts to 6 bases on V and 1 base on J, and the germline ends lie 12 bases apart. Comments on this clone: No cognate antigen has been identified for it. There are no base qualities to consult, and no much larger clone falls within one base.

Study-wide findings and limitations: Limited PBMC availability meant only the TCR beta chain was sequenced, without alpha chain pairing. Because pre-ART samples had limited cell numbers, profiling was done on unsorted PBMC rather than on sorted CD4+ and CD8+ T cells. A significant increase in TRB diversity was found to be associated with ART initiation, although TRB diversity was observed to remain significantly below that of transplant donor controls even after long-term ART. No data were available on ART adherence, viral resistance or therapy changes, limiting inferences about post-ART repertoire changes. The samples span the years 2004 to 2017, and the ART regimens used may be less effective than current regimens. The repertoire was dominated across all time points by expanded TRB clones identified before ART initiation, although this dominance was seen to fluctuate and to decrease in many PLHIV after ART. HIV repertoires had narrower CDR3 length ranges than controls, and the network structure suggested an antigen-experienced repertoire that shifted only slightly toward naive after ART.

The immunoSEQ hsTCRB v3.0 assay was used at survey level resolution to sequence the TRB variable region. The targeted TRB sequencing depth was about 40,000-50,000 T-cell genomes per sample. TRB libraries were pooled and sequenced on an Illumina MiSeq using a v3 150-cycle kit. The authors' pipeline ran thus. Analysis of repertoires was carried out in R inside a reproducible Nextflow workflow spanning QC, data transformation and analysis. LymphoSeq2, an R package for AIRR-Seq data exploration, was used to implement custom analyses. After excluding a handful of samples that yielded fewer than 5000 total TRB sequences, under 200 HIV repertoires remained for analysis. Among the 180 to 200 HIV repertoires that were kept, 59 were collected before ART initiation and over 120 were collected after ART initiation. Each repertoire was downsampled to 5000 TRB nucleotide sequences, and summary statistics were averaged across 100 downsampling iterations. Only TRB sequences with CDR3 regions of at least seven amino acids were retained for analysis. Two measures captured diversity: a Shannon entropy-derived clonality score and the Gini coefficient. In the repertoire networks, any two of the top 5000 CDR3 amino acid sequences were connected whenever the two sequences differed by an edit distance of one. Antigen specificity groups and MHC restriction were predicted for TRB CDR3 amino acid sequences with GLIPH2. To flag known associations with CMV, EBV, HIV or tissue antigens, CDR3 amino acid sequences were compared against VDJdb and McPAS-TCR. Pre-ART, post-ART and control groups were compared with Wilcoxon signed-rank tests and Holm-Bonferroni correction. The clones in this table, taken by TCRdb from immuneACCESS, are in-frame only. Not every clone is retained; where verified, under half of the shortfall comes from an unresolved V gene, and the cause of the rest is unknown. The D gene and trimming were derived from the DNA, and the V and J assignments and clone size from that table. Within this sample are roughly 28,000 clones, with 75% to 85% of them counted one time only. The top ten constitute approximately 7.2% of the sample.

To be included, a participant needed at least one PBMC sample from before ART initiation plus at least two post-ART samples. Treatment was received in the United States of America by all participants with HIV. Before DNA extraction, cryopreserved samples of roughly 0.95-10 million PBMC were thawed and washed. At the time of the earliest PBMC sample, participants with HIV were aged between 23 and 54 years. PBMC samples from each participant spanned 1-4 timepoints before ART initiation and 2-8 timepoints after ART initiation, with a median of 7 samples. For every participant, serial HIV viral load, CD4+ T-cell count, ART history and demographic data were obtained. Genomic DNA was extracted from unsorted PBMC with a Qiagen kit on a QIAcube, with processing performed in batches of 12 samples.

This receptor was taken from a man aged 40-49 years with HIV. The sample here was unsorted PBMCs, taken 0.3 years after starting antiretroviral therapy. Recombination linked TRBV6-5 to TRBJ1-1, with a weak D call of TRBD1 (5 bases match). The bases read TGTGCCAGCAGACCCCTTACAGGGAACACTGAAGCTTTCTTT. Translated, it reads CASRPLTGNTEAFF.